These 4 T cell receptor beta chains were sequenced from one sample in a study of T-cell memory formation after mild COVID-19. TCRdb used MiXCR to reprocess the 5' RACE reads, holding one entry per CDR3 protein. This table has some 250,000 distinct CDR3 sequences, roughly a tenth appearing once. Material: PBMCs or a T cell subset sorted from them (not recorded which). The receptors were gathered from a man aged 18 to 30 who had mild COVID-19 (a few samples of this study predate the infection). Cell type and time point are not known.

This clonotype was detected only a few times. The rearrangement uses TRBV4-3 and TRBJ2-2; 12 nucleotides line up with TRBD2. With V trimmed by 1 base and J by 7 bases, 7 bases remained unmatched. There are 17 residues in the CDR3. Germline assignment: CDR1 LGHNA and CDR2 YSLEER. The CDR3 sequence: CASSQGLAGGPSGELFF. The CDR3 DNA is TGCGCCAGCAGCCAAGGCCTAGCGGGGGGGCCCAGCGGGGAGCTGTTTTTT.

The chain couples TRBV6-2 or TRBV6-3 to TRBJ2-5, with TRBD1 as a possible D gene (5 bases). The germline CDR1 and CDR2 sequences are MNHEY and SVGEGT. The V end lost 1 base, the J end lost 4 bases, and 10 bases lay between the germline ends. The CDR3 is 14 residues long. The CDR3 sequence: CASSYLGAGETQYF. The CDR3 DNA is TGTGCCAGCAGTTACTTAGGGGCCGGAGAGACCCAGTACTTC.

The CDR3 is CASSPSGWREETQYF. The CDR3 nucleotides read TGTGCCAGCAGCCCAAGCGGGTGGCGAGAGGAGACCCAGTACTTC. The chain couples TRBV7-2 to TRBJ2-5; possibly TRBD2 for D (6 bases). Germline-derived CDR1 and CDR2 are SGHTA and FQGNSA. This CDR3 is 15 amino acids long. With 5 bases removed from V and 5 bases from J, the gap between germline ends came to 18 bases.

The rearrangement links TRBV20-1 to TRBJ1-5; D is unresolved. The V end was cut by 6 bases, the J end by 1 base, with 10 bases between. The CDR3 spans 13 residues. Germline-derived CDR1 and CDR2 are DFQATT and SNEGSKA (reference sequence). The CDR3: CSAQSGSNQPQHF. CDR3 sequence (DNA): TGCAGTGCACAGTCCGGGAGCAATCAGCCCCAGCATTTT.